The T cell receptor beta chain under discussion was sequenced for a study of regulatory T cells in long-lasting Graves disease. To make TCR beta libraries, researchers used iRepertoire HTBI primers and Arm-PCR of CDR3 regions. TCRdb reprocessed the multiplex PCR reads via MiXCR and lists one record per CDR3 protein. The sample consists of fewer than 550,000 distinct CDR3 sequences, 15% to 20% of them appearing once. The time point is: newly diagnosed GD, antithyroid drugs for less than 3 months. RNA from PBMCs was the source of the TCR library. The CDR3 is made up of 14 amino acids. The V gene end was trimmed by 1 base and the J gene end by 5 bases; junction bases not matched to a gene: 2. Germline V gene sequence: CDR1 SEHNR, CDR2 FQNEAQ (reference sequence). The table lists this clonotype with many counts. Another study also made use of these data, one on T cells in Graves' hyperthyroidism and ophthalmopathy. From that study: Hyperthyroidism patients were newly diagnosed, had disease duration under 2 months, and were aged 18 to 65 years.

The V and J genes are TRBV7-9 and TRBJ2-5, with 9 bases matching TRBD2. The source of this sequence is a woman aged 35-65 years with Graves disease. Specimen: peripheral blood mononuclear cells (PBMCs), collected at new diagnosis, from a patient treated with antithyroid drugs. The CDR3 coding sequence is TGTGCCAGCAGCTTAGGGACTAGCGACGAGACCCAGTACTTC. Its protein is CASSLGTSDETQYF.